This T cell receptor (beta chain) was retrieved from a study of blood T cell repertoires in COVID-19. The wider study: There were acute and convalescent COVID-19 samples, and they came from the United States, Italy and Spain.

Living in 24 US areas, the participants were between about 18 and 95 years of age. Grouping used clinical history reported by participants in a survey and questionnaire. Germline assignment: CDR1 KGHDR and CDR2 SFDVKD. Trimming shortened V by 2 bases and J by 9 bases, and 12 bases separated the two germline ends. The CDR3 loop spans 13 amino acids. Per the original data handling: Nucleated cell counts were estimated from reference gene primer amplification. Clones were sequenced by immunoSEQ multiplex PCR, and TCRdb holds only the in-frame ones, with some missing. The DNA was the basis for D and trimming; V, J and clone size are from that table. This sample has about 220,000 clones; about four fifths occur once, and the top ten carry under 3.5%.

The sample comprised PBMCs or T cells enriched from blood (not recorded which). The sequence derives from a woman aged 60 to 75 who had recovered from COVID-19. The V call is TRBV24-1, the J call TRBJ1-1, with a weak D call TRBD1 (5 bases). The CDR3 DNA reads as TGTGCCACCAGTGATTCTTTTGGGGGGAAAGCTTTCTTT. This translates into CATSDSFGGKAFF.